The clone carrying this T cell receptor beta chain was detected a few times. Antigen: not known. The CDR3 is 13 amino acids. From germline, CDR1 is SGHRS and CDR2 YFSETQ. V lost 5 bases and J 2 bases, leaving 10 bases between the germline ends. These data come from a study of response to subunit inactivated influenza vaccine. Study-level findings and limits: The authors suggested that every seasonal influenza vaccination recruits few new T cells.

TCRdb reprocessed the RT-PCR reads via MiXCR and lists one record per CDR3 protein. The table has about 480,000 distinct CDR3 sequences, 10% to 15% seen once. The specimen was PBMCs from blood, collected 45 days after vaccination. The origin of this receptor is a man aged 45 to 65 who received an inactivated influenza vaccine. This chain connects TRBV5-1 to TRBJ2-5; D is perhaps TRBD2 (6 bases). CDR3 protein: CASRRDLQETQYF. CDR3 nucleotides: TGCGCCAGCAGACGGGACTTACAAGAGACCCAGTACTTC.